Each of the 26 T cell receptor beta chains below was sequenced from the same sample in a study of identical twins. TCRdb independently ran MiXCR on the 5' RACE reads; one entry per CDR3 protein. In the table there are about 520,000 distinct CDR3 sequences, 22% of which are singletons. These same data were also listed under a study on T cells expressing NK-cell markers.

The sample comprised CD4+ T cells sorted from blood. The receptor set was obtained from a woman younger than 30 in good health.

This clonotype was seen a few times. The genes are TRBV7-2 and TRBJ2-7, with D possibly matching TRBD1 (5 bases). V shed 0 bases and J shed 4 bases, with 13 bases lying between them. The CDR3 sequence is 15 residues long. Germline V gene sequence: CDR1 SGHTA, CDR2 FQGNSA. The CDR3 reads CASSLAAGNTYEQYF. The CDR3 region has the DNA TGTGCCAGCAGCTTAGCGGCAGGGAACACGTACGAGCAGTACTTC.

This clonotype was seen a handful of times. The chain is built from TRBV6-5 and TRBJ2-5; 7 bases fit TRBD2. The CDR3 extends over 16 amino acids. Germline V gives CDR1 MNHEY, CDR2 SVGAGI. After removal of 2 bases from V and 5 bases from J, the junction contained 11 bases not matched to a gene. CDR3 coding DNA: TGTGCCAGCAGTTACATCCGAGCGGGGTACAAGGAGACCCAGTACTTC. Amino acid sequence: CASSYIRAGYKETQYF.

The rearrangement links TRBV20-1 to TRBJ1-2; unclear D gene. Trimming pared 3 bases from V and 8 bases from J, leaving 10 bases between. The germline gives CDR1 DFQATT, CDR2 SNEGSKA (reference sequence). The CDR3 length is 11 residues. The CDR3 sequence is CSASRSGGYTF. The DNA of the CDR3 is TGCAGTGCTAGTCGGTCTGGGGGCTACACCTTC.

This chain links TRBV6-2 or TRBV6-3 with TRBJ2-7; 8 bases fit TRBD2. CDR3 length: 16 amino acids. V lost 0 bases, J lost 5 bases, and 9 bases stayed unmatched. The germline CDR1 and CDR2 sequences are MNHEY and SVGEGT. CDR3 sequence: CASSYSGLAGGDEQYF. As DNA, the CDR3 is TGTGCCAGCAGTTACTCAGGGCTAGCGGGCGGCGACGAGCAGTACTTC.

The genes are TRBV20-1 and TRBJ1-5; D is undetermined. The germline CDR1 and CDR2 sequences are DFQATT and SNEGSKA (reference sequence). This CDR3 has 10 amino acids. The V end lost 6 bases, the J end lost 9 bases, and 9 bases lay between the germline ends. The CDR3 DNA reads as TGCAGTGCAGGTTTGAGGCCCCAGCATTTT. Translation: CSAGLRPQHF.

The chain carries TRBV10-1 and TRBJ1-1; 9 nucleotides line up with TRBD1. The CDR3 extends over 13 amino acids. V gave up 4 bases and J gave up 7 bases; unmatched junction bases: 4. Germline CDR1 WNHNN, CDR2 SYGVQD (reference sequence). In DNA form, the CDR3 reads TGCGCCAGCAGTGCACAGGGGGCTGGTGAAGCTTTCTTT. Translating it yields CASSAQGAGEAFF.

This clonotype was counted ten times or more. The chain recombines TRBV5-6 with TRBJ1-6; D is undetermined. The CDR3 is 13 amino acids. CDR1 is SGHDT, CDR2 YYEEEE, per germline. V was shortened by 0 bases and J by 14 bases, with 12 bases between the two germline ends. CDR3 DNA sequence: TGTGCCAGCAGCTTGGTGAGGGAAGAGGCCCTCCACTTT. Translated: CASSLVREEALHF.

This chain joins TRBV12-3 or TRBV12-4 and TRBJ2-2, with 9 positions matching TRBD1. Trimming at V came to 4 bases and at J to 7 bases, leaving 7 bases not matched to a gene. CDR3 size: 15 residues. As DNA, the CDR3 is TGTGCCAGCAGTTCACAGGGGGCGATTGACGGGGAGCTGTTTTTT. Translating it yields CASSSQGAIDGELFF.

This clonotype was seen many times. This sequence joins TRBV4-3 and TRBJ2-3, with 7 bases aligning to TRBD1. CDR3 length: 15 amino acids. After removal of 4 bases from V and 0 bases from J, the junction contained 4 bases not matched to a gene. Germline V gene lookup returns CDR1 LGHNA and CDR2 YSLEER. The CDR3 bases are TGCGCCAGCAGCCCAGACAGGGCTAGCACAGATACGCAGTATTTT. It is translated as CASSPDRASTDTQYF.

For the CDR3, the DNA is TGCAGTGCTAGAACCACAGGGAGCCGTTATGGTGAGCAGTTCTTC. This sequence encodes CSARTTGSRYGEQFF. V usage is TRBV20-1 and J usage is TRBJ2-1, with D perhaps matching TRBD1 (6 bases). The V gene lost 2 bases and the J gene lost 9 bases, with 20 bases spanning the gap. CDR1 DFQATT and CDR2 SNEGSKA come from the germline V gene (reference sequence). The CDR3 runs to 15 residues.

The chain has TRBV11-2 and TRBJ2-3; no firm D call. The CDR3 spans 14 residues. Trimming pared 0 bases from V and 7 bases from J, leaving 11 bases between. Germline assignment: CDR1 SGHAT and CDR2 FQNNGV. The CDR3 here is CASSLDQGWNTQYF. CDR3 bases: TGTGCCAGCAGCTTAGATCAAGGGTGGAATACGCAGTATTTT.

This clonotype was seen repeatedly, ten times or more. The V gene is TRBV5-1, the J gene TRBJ2-7; 7 positions agree with TRBD1. Trimming cost V 3 bases and J 3 bases; bases outside gene matches: 3. Germline CDR1 reads SGHRS; CDR2 reads YFSETQ. There are 13 residues in the CDR3. As DNA, the CDR3 is TGCGCCAGCAGCTCGGGACAGTTCTACGAGCAGTACTTC. Translation gives CASSSGQFYEQYF.

This sequence joins TRBV5-1 and TRBJ2-7; 11 bases line up with TRBD2. Germline CDR1 is SGHRS and CDR2 is YFSETQ. The CDR3 covers 18 residues. The junction had 12 bases not matched to a gene; V was cut back by 4 bases and J by 0 bases. The CDR3, as DNA: TGCGCCAGCAGCGAGCGGACTAGCGGGTTTTACAGCTCCTACGAGCAGTACTTC. As protein: CASSERTSGFYSSYEQYF.

This clonotype was detected only a few times. The chain couples TRBV12-3 or TRBV12-4 to TRBJ1-5, with D perhaps TRBD1 (6 bases). V was clipped by 2 bases and J by 2 bases, with 10 bases between them. This CDR3 is 15 amino acids long. CDR3 sequence reads: CASSLKAGGNQPQHF. CDR3 nucleotides: TGTGCCAGCAGTTTAAAGGCAGGGGGCAATCAGCCCCAGCATTTT.

V usage is TRBV27 and J usage is TRBJ2-1; D may correspond to TRBD1 or TRBD2 (5 bases each). Germline CDR1 MNHEY, CDR2 SMNVEV (reference sequence). Trimming took 6 bases from V and 5 from J, leaving 11 bases between them. CDR3 length: 13 amino acids. The CDR3 DNA reads TGTGCCAGCAGGGTGTGGGGGAACAATGAGCAGTTCTTC. Translated, it gives CASRVWGNNEQFF.

The chain joins TRBV7-2 to TRBJ1-1; no clear D gene. Trimming took 8 bases from V and 3 from J, leaving 7 bases between them. The CDR3 spans 11 residues. Germline V gene sequence: CDR1 SGHTA, CDR2 FQGNSA. In DNA, the CDR3 is TGTGCCAGCCGCCCTCACACTGAAGCTTTCTTT. Its translation is CASRPHTEAFF.

In this sample, this clonotype turned up a few times. The rearrangement joins TRBV20-1 to TRBJ1-2; 7 nucleotides align to TRBD1. The CDR3 sequence is 13 residues long. Trimming at V came to 0 bases and at J to 7 bases, leaving 5 bases not matched to a gene. Germline V gene lookup returns CDR1 DFQATT and CDR2 SNEGSKA (reference sequence). The CDR3 protein is CSARDRQGSGYTF. CDR3 nucleotide sequence: TGCAGTGCTAGAGATAGACAGGGTTCTGGCTACACCTTC.

J is TRBJ2-5 and V is TRBV19, with 10 bases that match TRBD2. J gave up 2 bases and V 2 bases, and 5 bases lay outside the gene matches. The germline V gene encodes CDR1 LNHDA and CDR2 SQIVND (reference sequence). The CDR3 has 16 amino acids. The CDR3 coding sequence is TGTGCCAGTAGTATAAGGCAAGCGGGGGGGCAAGAGACCCAGTACTTC. Its translation: CASSIRQAGGQETQYF.

This clonotype was counted between two and nine times. The chain combines TRBV12-3 or TRBV12-4 with TRBJ1-2; D may be TRBD1 (6 bases). The CDR3 is 12 amino acids. V was trimmed by 5 bases and J by 7 bases, leaving 11 bases between them. The CDR3 here is CASSLETGGYTF. CDR3 DNA sequence: TGTGCCAGCAGTCTGGAGACAGGTGGCTACACCTTC.

This clonotype was seen a few times. The CDR3 loop is CASSWAGAYSYNEQFF. The CDR3, as DNA: TGTGCCAGCAGCTGGGCAGGGGCTTACTCCTACAATGAGCAGTTCTTC. This chain links TRBV5-5 with TRBJ2-1; D is possibly TRBD1 (6 bases). V was pared by 3 bases and J by 0 bases, with 13 bases between. The CDR3 has 16 residues. The germline gives CDR1 SGHKS, CDR2 YYEKEE (reference sequence).

This clonotype has more than one count but fewer than ten. V gene TRBV24-1 combines with J gene TRBJ2-3, with TRBD1 matching over 7 bases. Germline V gene sequence: CDR1 KGHDR, CDR2 SFDVKD. This CDR3 is built from 15 residues. The junction had 9 bases not matched to a gene; V was cut back by 2 bases and J by 8 bases. CDR3: CATSDSGQEAATQYF. CDR3 in DNA: TGTGCCACCAGTGATTCCGGACAGGAAGCGGCTACGCAGTATTTT.

The rearrangement joins TRBV12-3 or TRBV12-4 to TRBJ1-4; no reliable D call. CDR3 length: 14 residues. V lost 6 bases, J lost 0 bases, and 8 bases lay in between. CDR3 in amino acids: CASSTLPTNEKLFF. CDR3 nucleotides: TGTGCCAGCAGCACGCTACCAACTAATGAAAAACTGTTTTTT.

The genes are TRBV29-1 and TRBJ2-7; tentative D call: TRBD1 (5 bases). Per germline, CDR1 SQVTM and CDR2 ANQGSEA. This CDR3 spans 14 amino acids. Trimming pared 6 bases from V and 2 bases from J, leaving 17 bases between. Written as DNA, the CDR3 is TGCAGCGTATCCTGGGGCGACGGCCCCTACGAGCAGTACTTC. Amino acid sequence: CSVSWGDGPYEQYF.

This clonotype was observed a few times. The chain employs TRBV29-1 and TRBJ1-2; 7 positions agree with TRBD1. V lost 6 bases and J lost 6; bases outside the gene matches: 7. The length of the CDR3 is 12 residues. Germline CDR1 is SQVTM and CDR2 is ANQGSEA. This CDR3 is CSVVNRGNGYTF. The DNA of the CDR3 is TGCAGCGTCGTAAACAGGGGTAATGGCTACACCTTC.

CDR3 nucleotide sequence: TGTGCCAGCAGCGAAGGGACTAGCCAGTTCTTC. Translation: CASSEGTSQFF. The chain recombines TRBV7-9 with TRBJ2-1, with TRBD2 matching 9 bases. V shed 5 bases, J shed 13 bases, and the junction held 3 bases outside the gene matches. There are 11 residues in the CDR3. Germline assignment: CDR1 SEHNR and CDR2 FQNEAQ (reference sequence).

For the CDR3, the DNA is TGTGCCAGCAGCTTGTCAGGGTGGACTAATGAAAAACTGTTTTTT. It yields the protein CASSLSGWTNEKLFF. J is TRBJ1-4 and V is TRBV7-9, with D perhaps TRBD1 (5 bases). The CDR3 has 15 amino acids. Germline CDR1 is SEHNR and CDR2 is FQNEAQ (reference sequence). Between the trimmed V and J ends, which lost 3 bases and 2 bases, there was a span of 10 bases.